This T cell receptor beta chain was sequenced in a study of graft-versus-host responses after intestinal transplantation. Assay used: immunoSEQ multiplex PCR; TCRdb lists only in-frame clones, some missing. The sample holds fewer than 50,000 clones; around 84% are singletons and the top ten take 0.45% to 0.55%. There are 19 residues in the CDR3. The germline V gene encodes CDR1 GTSNPN and CDR2 SVGIG (reference sequence). Unmatched junction bases numbered 13, after V lost 0 bases and J lost 4 bases. This clone showed up just once. Its antigen remains unknown. The sequenced sample was unstimulated CD4+ T cells sorted from spleen or lymph node cells, obtained before transplant. V is TRBV30 and J is TRBJ2-2, with 11 bases fitting TRBD2. The TCR comes from a human donor who was the organ donor for an intestinal transplant. CDR3 sequence reads: CAWSVLEGVAGGATGELFF. In DNA form, the CDR3 reads TGTGCCTGGAGTGTACTCGAAGGAGTAGCGGGAGGGGCCACCGGGGAGCTGTTTTTT.